Sequencing of this T cell receptor (beta chain) was carried out in a study of blood T cell repertoires in COVID-19. Overall study: Samples representing acute and convalescent COVID-19 were sourced from the United States, Italy and Spain. The cDNA or gDNA used as material had been derived from T cells, B-cell-depleted T cells, or PBMCs.

In the original workflow: Amplification of reference gene primers provided the estimated nucleated cell counts. Measured with immunoSEQ multiplex PCR; TCRdb has only the in-frame clones, and not every one. V and J calls and clone size are those listed in that table; D and trimming were worked out from the DNA. The repertoire has tens of thousands of clones, 88% of them found once; the top ten carry approximately 3.3%. V was shortened by 6 bases and J by 10 bases, with 21 bases between the two germline ends. Germline V gene data show CDR1 as SEHNR and CDR2 as FQNEAQ (reference sequence). CDR3 size: 14 residues.

The V gene is TRBV7-9, the J gene TRBJ1-1; the D gene is possibly TRBD1 (5 bases). This clonotype was sampled from a human donor in a cohort sampled during active COVID-19. Sequences were obtained from peripheral blood. CDR3 nucleotide sequence: TGTGCCAGCAGGACCCCCCGGGATGGGGGGGGAGCTTTCTTT. Translating gives CASRTPRDGGGAFF.